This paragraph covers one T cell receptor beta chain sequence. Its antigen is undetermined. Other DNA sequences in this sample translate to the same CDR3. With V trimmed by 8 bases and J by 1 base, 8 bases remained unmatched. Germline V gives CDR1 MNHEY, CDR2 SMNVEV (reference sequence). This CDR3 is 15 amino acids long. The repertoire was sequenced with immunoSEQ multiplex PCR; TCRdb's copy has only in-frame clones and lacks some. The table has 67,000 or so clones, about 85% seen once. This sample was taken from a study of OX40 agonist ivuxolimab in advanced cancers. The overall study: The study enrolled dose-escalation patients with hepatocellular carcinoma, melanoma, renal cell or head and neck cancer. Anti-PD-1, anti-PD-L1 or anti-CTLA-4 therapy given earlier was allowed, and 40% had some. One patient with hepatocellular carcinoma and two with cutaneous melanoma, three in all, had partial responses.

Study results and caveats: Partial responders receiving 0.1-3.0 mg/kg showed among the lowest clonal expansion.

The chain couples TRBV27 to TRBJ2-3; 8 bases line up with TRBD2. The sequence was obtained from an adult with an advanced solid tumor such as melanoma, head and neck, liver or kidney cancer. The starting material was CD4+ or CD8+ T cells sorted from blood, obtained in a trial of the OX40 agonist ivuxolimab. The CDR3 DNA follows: TGTGCCAGCTGCTTTCAGACTAGCGGCACAGATACGCAGTATTTT. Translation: CASCFQTSGTDTQYF.